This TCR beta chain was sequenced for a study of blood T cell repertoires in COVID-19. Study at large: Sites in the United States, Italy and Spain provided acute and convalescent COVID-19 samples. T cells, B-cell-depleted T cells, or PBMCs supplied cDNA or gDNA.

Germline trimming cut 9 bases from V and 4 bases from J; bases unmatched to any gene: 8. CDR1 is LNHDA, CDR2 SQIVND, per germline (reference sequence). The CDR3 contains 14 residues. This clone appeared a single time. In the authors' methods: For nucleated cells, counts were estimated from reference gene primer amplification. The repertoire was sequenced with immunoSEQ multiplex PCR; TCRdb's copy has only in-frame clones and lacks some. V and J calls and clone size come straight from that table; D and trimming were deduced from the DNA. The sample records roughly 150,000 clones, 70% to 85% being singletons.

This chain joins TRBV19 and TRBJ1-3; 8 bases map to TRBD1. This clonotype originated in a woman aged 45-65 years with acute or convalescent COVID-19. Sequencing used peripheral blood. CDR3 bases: TGTGCCAGCCGAAGCTACAGGGGGGGAAACACCATATATTTT. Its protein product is CASRSYRGGNTIYF.